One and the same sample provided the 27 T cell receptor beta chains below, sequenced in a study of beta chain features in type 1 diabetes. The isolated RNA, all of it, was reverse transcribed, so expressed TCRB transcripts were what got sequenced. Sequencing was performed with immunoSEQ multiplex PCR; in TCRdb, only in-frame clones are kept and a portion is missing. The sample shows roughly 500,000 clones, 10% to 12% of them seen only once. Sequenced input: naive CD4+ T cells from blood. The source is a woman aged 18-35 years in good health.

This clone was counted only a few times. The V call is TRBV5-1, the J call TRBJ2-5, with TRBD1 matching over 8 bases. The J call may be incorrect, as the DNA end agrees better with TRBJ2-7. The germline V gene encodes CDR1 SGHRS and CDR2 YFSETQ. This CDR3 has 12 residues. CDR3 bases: TGCGCCAGCAGCGGACAGGGCTACGAGCAGTACTTC. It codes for CASSGQGYEQYF.

The CDR3 region is CASRQGQGGTDTQYF. DNA of the CDR3: TGTGCCAGCCGCCAGGGACAGGGAGGGACAGATACGCAGTATTTT. The gene calls are TRBV25-1 and TRBJ2-3; 9 bases map to TRBD1. The CDR3 length is 15 residues. CDR1 and CDR2 (germline): MGHDK, SYGVNS. The V segment lost 8 bases and the J segment 3 bases; nucleotides outside the gene matches: 9. The entire variable domain, with the rest obtained from reference TRBV25-1 and TRBJ2-3, is as follows: EADIYQTPRYLVIGTGKKITLECSQTMGHDKMYWYQQDPGMELHLIHYSYGVNSTEKGDLSSESTVSRIRTEHFPLTLESARPSHTSQYLCASRQGQGGTDTQYFGPGTRLTVL.

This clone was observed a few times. CDR3 bases: TGTGCCAGCAGCGTAGAACTGAAGGTGGGCACTGAAGCTTTCTTT. This sequence encodes CASSVELKVGTEAFF. The V gene is TRBV9, the J gene TRBJ1-1; D is unclear. Trimming removed 0 bases at V and 4 bases at J, with 13 bases between. The CDR3 is 15 residues long. Per germline, CDR1 SGDLS and CDR2 YYNGEE.

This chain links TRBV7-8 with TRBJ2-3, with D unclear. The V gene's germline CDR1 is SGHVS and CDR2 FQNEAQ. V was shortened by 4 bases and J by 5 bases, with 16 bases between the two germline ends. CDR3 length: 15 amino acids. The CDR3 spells CASSSEVSPRDTQYF. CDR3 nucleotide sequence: TGTGCCAGCAGCTCTGAGGTATCCCCACGAGATACGCAGTATTTT. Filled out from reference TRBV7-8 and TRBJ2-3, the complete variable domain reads GAGVSQSPRYKVAKRGQDVALRCDPISGHVSLFWYQQALGQGPEFLTYFQNEAQLDKSGLPSDRFFAERPEGSVSTLKIQRTQQEDSAVYLCASSSEVSPRDTQYFGPGTRLTVL.

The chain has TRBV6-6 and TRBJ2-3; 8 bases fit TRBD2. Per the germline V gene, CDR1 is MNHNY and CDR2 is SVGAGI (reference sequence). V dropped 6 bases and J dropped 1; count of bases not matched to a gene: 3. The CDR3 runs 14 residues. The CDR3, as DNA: TGTGCCAGCAGGCATAGCGGGGGCACAGATACGCAGTATTTT. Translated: CASRHSGGTDTQYF.

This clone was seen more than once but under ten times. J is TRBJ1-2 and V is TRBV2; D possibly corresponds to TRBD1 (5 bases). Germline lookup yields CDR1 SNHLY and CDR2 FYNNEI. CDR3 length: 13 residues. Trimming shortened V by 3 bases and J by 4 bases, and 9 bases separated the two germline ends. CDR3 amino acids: CASSDRASYGYTF. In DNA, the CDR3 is TGTGCCAGCAGTGACAGGGCGTCCTATGGCTACACCTTC.

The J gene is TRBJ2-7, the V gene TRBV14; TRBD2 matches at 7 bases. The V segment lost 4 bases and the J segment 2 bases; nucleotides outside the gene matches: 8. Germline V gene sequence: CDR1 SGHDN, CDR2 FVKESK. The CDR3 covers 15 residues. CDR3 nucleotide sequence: TGTGCCAGCAGCCCCTTAGCGGGCAAAGCCTACGAGCAGTACTTC. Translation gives CASSPLAGKAYEQYF. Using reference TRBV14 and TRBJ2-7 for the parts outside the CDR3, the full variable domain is EAGVTQFPSHSVIEKGQTVTLRCDPISGHDNLYWYRRVMGKEIKFLLHFVKESKQDESGMPNNRFLAERTGGTYSTLKVQPAELEDSGVYFCASSPLAGKAYEQYFGPGTRLTVT.

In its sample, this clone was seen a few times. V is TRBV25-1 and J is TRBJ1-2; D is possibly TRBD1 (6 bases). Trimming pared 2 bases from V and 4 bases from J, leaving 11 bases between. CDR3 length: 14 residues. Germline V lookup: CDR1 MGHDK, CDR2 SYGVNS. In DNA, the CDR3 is TGTGCCAGCAGTGAAGGGGGGGCCATCTATGGCTACACCTTC. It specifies CASSEGGAIYGYTF.

The CDR3 loop is CASSYRPLRVGELFF. The CDR3, as DNA: TGTGCCAGCAGTTACCGGCCCCTAAGGGTCGGGGAGCTGTTTTTT. The rearrangement uses TRBV6-5 and TRBJ2-2; no firm D call. The CDR3 is 15 residues long. The V gene's germline CDR1 is MNHEY and CDR2 SVGAGI. V was pared by 2 bases and J by 7 bases, with 14 bases between.

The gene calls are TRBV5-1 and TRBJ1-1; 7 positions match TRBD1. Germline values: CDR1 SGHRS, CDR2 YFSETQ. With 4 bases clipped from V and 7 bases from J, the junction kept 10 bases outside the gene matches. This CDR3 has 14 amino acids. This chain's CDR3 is CASSDRDSRSEAFF. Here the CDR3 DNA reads TGCGCCAGCAGCGACCGGGACAGTCGGAGTGAAGCTTTCTTT.

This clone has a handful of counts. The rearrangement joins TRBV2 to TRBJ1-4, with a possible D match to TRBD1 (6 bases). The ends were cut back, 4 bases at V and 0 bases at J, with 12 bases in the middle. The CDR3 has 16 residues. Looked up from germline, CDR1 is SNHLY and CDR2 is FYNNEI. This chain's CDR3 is CASSAQGQATNEKLFF. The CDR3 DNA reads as TGTGCCAGCAGTGCACAGGGTCAGGCAACTAATGAAAAACTGTTTTTT.

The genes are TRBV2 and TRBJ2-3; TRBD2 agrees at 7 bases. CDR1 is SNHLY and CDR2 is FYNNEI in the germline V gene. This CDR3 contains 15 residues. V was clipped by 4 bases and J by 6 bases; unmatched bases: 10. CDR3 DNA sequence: TGTGCCAGCAGTGGAGGGAGGGCCACCCGTGATACGCAGTATTTT. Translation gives CASSGGRATRDTQYF.

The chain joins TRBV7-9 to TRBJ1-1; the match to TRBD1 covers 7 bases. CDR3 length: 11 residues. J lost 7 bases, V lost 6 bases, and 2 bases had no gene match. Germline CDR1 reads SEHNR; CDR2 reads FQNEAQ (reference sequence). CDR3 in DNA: TGTGCCAGCAGTAGACAGGGTGAAGCTTTCTTT. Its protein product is CASSRQGEAFF. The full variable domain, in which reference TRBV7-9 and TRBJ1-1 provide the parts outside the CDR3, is DTGVSQNPRHKITKRGQNVTFRCDPISEHNRLYWYRQTLGQGPEFLTYFQNEAQLEKSRLLSDRFSAERPKGSFSTLEIQRTEQGDSAMYLCASSRQGEAFFGQGTRLTVV.

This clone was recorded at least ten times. CDR3 coding DNA: TGTGCCAGCAGCGTATCGGAGTACTACGAGCAGTACTTC. This codes for CASSVSEYYEQYF. This chain joins TRBV9 and TRBJ2-7; D unclear. The CDR3 is 13 amino acids. The V end lost 1 base, the J end lost 3 bases, and 8 bases lay between the germline ends. Per the germline V gene, CDR1 is SGDLS and CDR2 is YYNGEE.

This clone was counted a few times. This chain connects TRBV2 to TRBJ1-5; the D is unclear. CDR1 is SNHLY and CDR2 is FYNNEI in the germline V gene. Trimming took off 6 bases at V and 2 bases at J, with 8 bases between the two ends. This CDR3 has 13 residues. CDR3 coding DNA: TGTGCCAGCAGGACAACAGGCAATCAGCCCCAGCATTTT. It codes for CASRTTGNQPQHF.

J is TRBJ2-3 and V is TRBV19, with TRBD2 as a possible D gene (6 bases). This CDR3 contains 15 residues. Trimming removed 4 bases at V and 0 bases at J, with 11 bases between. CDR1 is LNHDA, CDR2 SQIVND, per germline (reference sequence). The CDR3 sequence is CASSKLSGSTDTQYF. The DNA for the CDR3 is TGTGCCAGTAGTAAGTTAAGCGGGAGCACAGATACGCAGTATTTT.

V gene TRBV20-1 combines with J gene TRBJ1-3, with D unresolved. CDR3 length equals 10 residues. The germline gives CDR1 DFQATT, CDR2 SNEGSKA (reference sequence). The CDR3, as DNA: TGCAACCCCCCCGGAAACACCATATATTTT. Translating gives CNPPGNTIYF.

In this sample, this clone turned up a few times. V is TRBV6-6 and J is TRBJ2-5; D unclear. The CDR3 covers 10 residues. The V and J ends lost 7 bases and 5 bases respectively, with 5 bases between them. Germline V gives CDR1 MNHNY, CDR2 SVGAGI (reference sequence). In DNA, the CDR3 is TGTGCCAGCAATGGGGAGACCCAGTACTTC. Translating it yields CASNGETQYF.

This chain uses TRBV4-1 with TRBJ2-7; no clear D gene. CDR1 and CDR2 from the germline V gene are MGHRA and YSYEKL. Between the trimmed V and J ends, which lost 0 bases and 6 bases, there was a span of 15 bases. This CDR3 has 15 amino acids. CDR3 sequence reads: CASSQDSAPLCEQYV. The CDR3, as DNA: TGCGCCAGCAGCCAAGATTCGGCCCCACTCTGCGAGCAGTACGTC.

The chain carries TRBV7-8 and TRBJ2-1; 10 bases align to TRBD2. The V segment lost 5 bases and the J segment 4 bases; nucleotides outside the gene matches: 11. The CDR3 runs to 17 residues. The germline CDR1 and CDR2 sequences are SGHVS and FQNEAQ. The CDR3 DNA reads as TGTGCCAGCAGCGACCGGGGGCTAGCGGGGGATTACAATGAGCAGTTCTTC. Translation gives CASSDRGLAGDYNEQFF.

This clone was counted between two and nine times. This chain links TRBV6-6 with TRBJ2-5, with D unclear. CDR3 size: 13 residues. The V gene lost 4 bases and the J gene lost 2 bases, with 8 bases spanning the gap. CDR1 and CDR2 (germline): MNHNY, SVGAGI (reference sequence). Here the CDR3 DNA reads TGTGCCAGCAGTTCGACCGGGCAAGAGACCCAGTACTTC. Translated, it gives CASSSTGQETQYF.

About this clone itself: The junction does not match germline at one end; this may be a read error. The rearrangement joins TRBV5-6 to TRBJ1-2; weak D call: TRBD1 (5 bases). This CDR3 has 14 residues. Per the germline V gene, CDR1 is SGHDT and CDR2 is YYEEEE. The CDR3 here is CASSRDAEYYGYTF. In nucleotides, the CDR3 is TGTGCCAGCAGCCGGGACGCGGAATACTACGGCTACACCTTC.

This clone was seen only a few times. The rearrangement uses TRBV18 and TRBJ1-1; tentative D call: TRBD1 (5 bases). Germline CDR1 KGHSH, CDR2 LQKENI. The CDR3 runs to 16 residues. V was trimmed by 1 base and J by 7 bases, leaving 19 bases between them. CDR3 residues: CASSPLRRTSDIEAFF. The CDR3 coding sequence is TGTGCCAGCTCACCACTGAGGCGGACAAGCGATATTGAAGCTTTCTTT.

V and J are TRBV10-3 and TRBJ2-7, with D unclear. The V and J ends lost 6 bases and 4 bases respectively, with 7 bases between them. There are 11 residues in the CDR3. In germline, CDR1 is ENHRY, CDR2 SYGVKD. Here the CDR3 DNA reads TGTGCCATCAGGGGCCAGTACGAGCAGTACTTC. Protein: CAIRGQYEQYF.

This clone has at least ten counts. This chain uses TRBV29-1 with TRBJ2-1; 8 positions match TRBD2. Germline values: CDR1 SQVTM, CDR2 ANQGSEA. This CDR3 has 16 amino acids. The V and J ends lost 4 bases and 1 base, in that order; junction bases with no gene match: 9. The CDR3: CSVVNGRASSYNEQFF. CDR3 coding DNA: TGCAGCGTTGTGAACGGGAGGGCCTCTTCCTACAATGAGCAGTTCTTC.

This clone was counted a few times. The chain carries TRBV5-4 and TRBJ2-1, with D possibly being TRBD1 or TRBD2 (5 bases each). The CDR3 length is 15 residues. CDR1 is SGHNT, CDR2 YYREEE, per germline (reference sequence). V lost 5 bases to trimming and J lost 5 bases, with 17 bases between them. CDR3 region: CASSVTGAKDNEQFF. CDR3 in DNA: TGTGCCAGCAGTGTCACCGGGGCGAAGGACAATGAGCAGTTCTTC. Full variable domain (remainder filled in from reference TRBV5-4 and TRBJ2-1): ETGVTQSPTHLIKTRGQQVTLRCSSQSGHNTVSWYQQALGQGPQFIFQYYREEENGRGNFPPRFSGLQFPNYSSELNVNALELDDSALYLCASSVTGAKDNEQFFGPGTRLTVL.

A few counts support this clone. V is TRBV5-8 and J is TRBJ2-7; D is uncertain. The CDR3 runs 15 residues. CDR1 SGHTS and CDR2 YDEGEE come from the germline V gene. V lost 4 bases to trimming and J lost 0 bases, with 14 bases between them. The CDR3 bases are TGTGCCAGCAGCCCGGGTCTTAGTCGCTCCTACGAGCAGTACGTC. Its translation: CASSPGLSRSYEQYV.